This T cell receptor (beta chain) was sequenced during a study of blood T cells in healthy people across ages. Germline assignment: CDR1 SGHRS and CDR2 YFSETQ. The CDR3 consists of 16 residues. The junction had 11 bases not matched to a gene; V was cut back by 4 bases and J by 3 bases. Then a second PCR, running roughly 6 to 12 cycles, was carried out with a sample-barcoded 5' primer and a J-beta primer mix. Each sample yielded at least 3 million CDR3-containing paired-end reads. One entry per CDR3 protein, called by TCRdb with MiXCR from the 5' RACE reads. The table records over 1.5 million distinct CDR3 sequences, roughly 52% of them present only once. Whole-study results and caveats: TCR beta diversity was tightly associated with the proportion of naive T cells. Unknown donor CMV status possibly confounded expanded clonotype changes.

As concerns this clonotype: What it binds is unknown.

The V gene is TRBV5-1, the J gene TRBJ2-3; 7 bases match TRBD1. Sequencing was performed on blood. This sequence originates from a woman aged 40 to 49 in good health. CDR3 in amino acids: CASSPTDRVSTDTQYF. Written as DNA, the CDR3 is TGCGCCAGCAGCCCCACCGACAGGGTATCGACAGATACGCAGTATTTT.